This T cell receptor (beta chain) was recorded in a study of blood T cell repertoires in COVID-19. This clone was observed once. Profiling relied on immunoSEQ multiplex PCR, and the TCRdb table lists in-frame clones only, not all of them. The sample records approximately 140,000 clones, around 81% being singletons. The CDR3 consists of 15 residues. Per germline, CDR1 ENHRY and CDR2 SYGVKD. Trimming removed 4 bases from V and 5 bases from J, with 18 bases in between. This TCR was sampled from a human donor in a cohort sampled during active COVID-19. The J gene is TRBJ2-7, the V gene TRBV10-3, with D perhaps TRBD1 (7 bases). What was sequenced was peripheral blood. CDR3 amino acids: CAISAGTAGLDEQYF. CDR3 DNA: TGTGCCATCAGTGCCGGGACAGCGGGTCTGGACGAGCAGTACTTC.